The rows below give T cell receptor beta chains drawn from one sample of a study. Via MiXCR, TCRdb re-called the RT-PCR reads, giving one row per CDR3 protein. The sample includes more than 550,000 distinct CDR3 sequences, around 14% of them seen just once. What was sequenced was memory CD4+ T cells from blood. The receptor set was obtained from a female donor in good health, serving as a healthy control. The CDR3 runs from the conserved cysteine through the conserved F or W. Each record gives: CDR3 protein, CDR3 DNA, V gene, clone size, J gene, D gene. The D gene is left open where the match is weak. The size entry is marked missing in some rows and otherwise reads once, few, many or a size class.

CDR3 protein: CASSPSGTGNNQPQHF; CDR3 DNA: TGTGCCAGCTCACCATCCGGCACAGGGAACAATCAGCCCCAGCATTTT; V gene: TRBV18; clone size: few; J gene: TRBJ1-5; D gene: .
CDR3 protein: CASRTGTSGSDTQYF; CDR3 DNA: TGTGCCAGCAGAACCGGGACTAGCGGCTCAGATACGCAGTATTTT; V gene: TRBV7-2; clone size: few; J gene: TRBJ2-3; D gene: TRBD2
CDR3 protein: CSAQDRVGETQYF; CDR3 DNA: TGCAGTGCTCAAGACAGGGTTGGAGAGACCCAGTACTTC; V gene: TRBV20-1; clone size: few; J gene: TRBJ2-5; D gene: TRBD1
CDR3 protein: CASSRRTGGLETQYF; CDR3 DNA: TGTGCTAGCAGCCGAAGGACAGGGGGCCTCGAGACCCAGTACTTC; V gene: TRBV7-7; clone size: many; J gene: TRBJ2-5; D gene: TRBD1
CDR3 protein: CASSLGDGPYEQYF; CDR3 DNA: TGCGCCAGCAGCTTGGGTGACGGACCCTACGAGCAGTACTTC; V gene: TRBV5-1; clone size: .; J gene: TRBJ2-7; D gene: .
CDR3 protein: CASSVTRTANYGYTF; CDR3 DNA: TGTGCCAGTAGTGTCACCCGGACAGCTAACTATGGCTACACCTTC; V gene: TRBV19; clone size: few; J gene: TRBJ1-2; D gene: .
CDR3 protein: CASSLAGITSYEQYF; CDR3 DNA: TGTGCCAGCAGCTTAGCGGGGATTACCTCCTACGAGCAGTACTTC; V gene: TRBV7-2; clone size: few; J gene: TRBJ2-7; D gene: .
CDR3 protein: CASRETGIGNQPQHF; CDR3 DNA: TGTGCCAGCAGGGAAACAGGGATAGGCAATCAGCCCCAGCATTTT; V gene: TRBV25-1; clone size: .; J gene: TRBJ1-5; D gene: .
CDR3 protein: CASSIGVLNTEAFF; CDR3 DNA: TGCGCCAGCAGCATCGGTGTTCTGAACACTGAAGCTTTCTTT; V gene: TRBV5-1; clone size: few; J gene: TRBJ1-1; D gene: .
CDR3 protein: CASSGTTSHNEQFF; CDR3 DNA: TGTGCCAGCAGTGGGACTACTTCCCACAATGAGCAGTTCTTC; V gene: TRBV6-1; clone size: many; J gene: TRBJ2-1; D gene: .
CDR3 protein: CASSQGTGDNEKLFF; CDR3 DNA: TGCGCCAGCAGCCAAGGGACAGGGGACAATGAAAAACTGTTTTTT; V gene: TRBV5-1; clone size: .; J gene: TRBJ1-4; D gene: TRBD1
CDR3 protein: CASSVRGRRYTGELFF; CDR3 DNA: TGTGCCAGCAGTGTGCGCGGGAGAAGGTACACCGGGGAGCTGTTTTTT; V gene: TRBV2; clone size: few; J gene: TRBJ2-2; D gene: TRBD2
CDR3 protein: CASGRETYEQYF; CDR3 DNA: TGTGCCAGCGGCCGGGAAACCTACGAGCAGTACTTC; V gene: TRBV7-9; clone size: .; J gene: TRBJ2-7; D gene: .
CDR3 protein: CASSLSGGPADTQYF; CDR3 DNA: TGCGCCAGCAGCTTGTCGGGAGGGCCGGCAGATACGCAGTATTTT; V gene: TRBV5-1; clone size: .; J gene: TRBJ2-3; D gene: TRBD2
CDR3 protein: CASSSLAGGQFF; CDR3 DNA: TGTGCCAGCAGTTCCTTAGCGGGCGGGCAGTTCTTC; V gene: TRBV12-3/TRBV12-4; clone size: .; J gene: TRBJ2-1; D gene: TRBD2
CDR3 protein: CASSLWPGQETQYF; CDR3 DNA: TGTGCCAGCAGCTTATGGCCAGGCCAGGAGACCCAGTACTTC; V gene: TRBV7-9; clone size: many; J gene: TRBJ2-5; D gene: .
CDR3 protein: CASSATLMGIEQYF; CDR3 DNA: TGTGCCAGCAGTGCTACTCTTATGGGGATCGAGCAGTACTTC; V gene: TRBV12-3/TRBV12-4; clone size: .; J gene: TRBJ2-7; D gene: .
CDR3 protein: CASSDALNTQYF; CDR3 DNA: TGTGCCAGCAGTGACGCCCTGAATACGCAGTATTTT; V gene: TRBV12-3/TRBV12-4; clone size: many; J gene: TRBJ2-3; D gene: .
CDR3 protein: CASKVRLAGEEEQFF; CDR3 DNA: TGTGCCAGCAAAGTACGACTAGCGGGAGAGGAAGAGCAGTTCTTC; V gene: TRBV27; clone size: many; J gene: TRBJ2-1; D gene: TRBD2
CDR3 protein: CSARLSGSVSEQYF; CDR3 DNA: TGCAGTGCTAGGCTAAGCGGGAGCGTGTCCGAGCAGTACTTC; V gene: TRBV20-1; clone size: few; J gene: TRBJ2-7; D gene: TRBD2
CDR3 protein: CASSSNTGGNQPQHF; CDR3 DNA: TGTGCCAGCAGCTCCAATACCGGCGGCAATCAGCCCCAGCATTTT; V gene: TRBV6-6; clone size: few; J gene: TRBJ1-5; D gene: .
CDR3 protein: CASSQFIAGSCFF; CDR3 DNA: TGTGCCAGCAGCCAATTTATAGCGGGTTCGTGTTTCTTC; V gene: TRBV7-9; clone size: few; J gene: TRBJ2-1; D gene: TRBD2
CDR3 protein: CSAIPGGLAAWVEAQYF; CDR3 DNA: TGCAGTGCGATCCCCGGAGGCCTAGCGGCCTGGGTGGAGGCCCAGTACTTC; V gene: TRBV20-1; clone size: many; J gene: TRBJ2-5; D gene: TRBD2
CDR3 protein: CASSSPGQTGELFF; CDR3 DNA: TGTGCCAGCAGTTCGCCGGGACAAACCGGGGAGCTGTTTTTT; V gene: TRBV27; clone size: .; J gene: TRBJ2-2; D gene: .
CDR3 protein: CASSSTGIGTGELFF; CDR3 DNA: TGTGCCAGCAGCTCTACCGGGATCGGAACCGGGGAGCTGTTTTTT; V gene: TRBV7-7; clone size: .; J gene: TRBJ2-2; D gene: .
CDR3 protein: CSSADPGQGVETQYF; CDR3 DNA: TGCAGCTCCGCCGACCCGGGACAGGGTGTAGAGACCCAGTACTTC; V gene: TRBV29-1; clone size: many; J gene: TRBJ2-5; D gene: TRBD1
CDR3 protein: CASRTLMGRNNYGYTF; CDR3 DNA: TGTGCCAGCAGAACACTTATGGGACGGAACAACTATGGCTACACCTTC; V gene: TRBV6-6; clone size: few; J gene: TRBJ1-2; D gene: .
CDR3 protein: CASSRRGNNYGYTF; CDR3 DNA: TGTGCCAGCAGCCGCAGGGGGAATAACTATGGCTACACCTTC; V gene: TRBV7-8; clone size: few; J gene: TRBJ1-2; D gene: TRBD1
CDR3 protein: CSPKGGVDTQYF; CDR3 DNA: TGCAGCCCTAAGGGAGGGGTAGATACGCAGTATTTT; V gene: TRBV20-1; clone size: many; J gene: TRBJ2-3; D gene: TRBD2
CDR3 protein: CASSFRLAALGEQYF; CDR3 DNA: TGTGCCAGCAGCTTCCGACTAGCGGCCCTGGGGGAGCAGTACTTC; V gene: TRBV3-1; clone size: few; J gene: TRBJ2-7; D gene: TRBD2
CDR3 protein: CASRSGVRDGQPQHF; CDR3 DNA: TGTGCCAGCAGGTCAGGCGTGAGGGATGGGCAGCCCCAGCATTTT; V gene: TRBV12-3/TRBV12-4; clone size: few; J gene: TRBJ1-5; D gene: .
CDR3 protein: CASSPNRGTDTQYF; CDR3 DNA: TGTGCCAGCAGCCCAAACCGGGGCACAGATACGCAGTATTTT; V gene: TRBV11-2; clone size: many; J gene: TRBJ2-3; D gene: .